The entry below describes one T cell receptor (beta chain). Its antigen is still unknown. The entry originates in a study of long-term antiretroviral therapy in people with HIV. In the study overall: The oldest specimens predate the 2015 immediate-ART recommendation by about a decade. Study-wide findings and caveats: Subsequent to ART, diversity was augmented yet persisted below that of transplant donor controls. HIV repertoires spanned tighter CDR3 length ranges than controls did. Blood collection from the mid-2000s to the late 2010s possibly occurred under older ART regimens.

At the survey level, the v3.0 immunoSEQ assay was run. Measured with immunoSEQ multiplex PCR; TCRdb has only the in-frame clones, and not every one. The profile shows under 20,000 clones, over 70% of them singletons. V dropped 1 base and J dropped 4; count of bases not matched to a gene: 7. The CDR3 consists of 16 residues. CDR1 and CDR2 from the germline V gene are LNHDA and SQIVND (reference sequence). The chain recombines TRBV19 with TRBJ1-3; TRBD1 matches at 7 bases. The clonotype was recovered from a young man with HIV. The source was unsorted PBMCs, collected approximately 14 months before starting antiretroviral therapy. Written as DNA, the CDR3 is TGTGCCAGTAGTATAGCCTCGTGGGACAGAGGAAACACCATATATTTT. Its translation: CASSIASWDRGNTIYF.